The source of this T cell receptor beta chain is a study of vaccination effects on CD4 cells after COVID-19. Study-wide results and caveats: Few convalescent patients and no early post-infection timepoints were included in the study.

Sequencing followed a ViraFEST assay step that expanded antigen-specific CD4+ T cells with viral peptide pools. A 10-day culture period preceded the isolation of CD4+ T cells. Vaccine recipients lacked prior SARS-CoV-2 infection and had negative nucleocapsid antibodies. Peptides at about 9.9 ug/ml and IL-2 at around 9.3 IU/ml were added to 1.5 million to 2.5 million PBMC per well. IL-2 medium took the place of half the medium on both days 3 and 7. A few counts support this clone. What it binds is unknown. The length of the CDR3 is 12 residues. The germline V gene encodes CDR1 SGHRS and CDR2 YFSETQ. V lost 8 bases and J lost 1; bases outside the gene matches: 0. Profiling relied on immunoSEQ multiplex PCR, and the TCRdb table lists in-frame clones only, not all of them. Of about 20,000 clones listed, approximately 79% are singletons.

V and J are TRBV5-1 and TRBJ2-7; 10 bases align to TRBD2. The sequenced sample was CD4+ T cells from PBMCs cultured with HCoV-NL63 spike peptides, obtained before COVID-19 vaccination. This TCR was recovered from a human donor who received a COVID-19 vaccine. The CDR3 region has the DNA TGCGCCAGTAGCGGGGGGTCCTACGAGCAGTACTTC. Protein: CASSGGSYEQYF.